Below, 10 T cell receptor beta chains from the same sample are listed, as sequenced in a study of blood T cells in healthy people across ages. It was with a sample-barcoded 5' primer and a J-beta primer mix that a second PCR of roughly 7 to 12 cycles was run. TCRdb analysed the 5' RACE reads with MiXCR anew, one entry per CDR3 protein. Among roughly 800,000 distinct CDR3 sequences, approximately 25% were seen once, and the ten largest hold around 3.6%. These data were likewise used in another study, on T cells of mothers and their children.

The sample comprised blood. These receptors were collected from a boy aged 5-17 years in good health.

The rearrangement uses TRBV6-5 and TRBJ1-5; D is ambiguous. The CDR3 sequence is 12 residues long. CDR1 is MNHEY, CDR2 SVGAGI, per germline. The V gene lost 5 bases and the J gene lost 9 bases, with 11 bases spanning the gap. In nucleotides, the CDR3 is TGTGCCAGCAGTCCCCGGCGGGGGCCCCAGCATTTT. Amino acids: CASSPRRGPQHF.

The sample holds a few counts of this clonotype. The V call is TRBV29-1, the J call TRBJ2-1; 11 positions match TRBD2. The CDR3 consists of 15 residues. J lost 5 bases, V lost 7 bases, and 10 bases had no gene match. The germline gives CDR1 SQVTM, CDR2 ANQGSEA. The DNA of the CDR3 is TGCAGCGCATCCTTTACTAGCGGGGGAGACAATGAGCAGTTCTTC. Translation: CSASFTSGGDNEQFF.

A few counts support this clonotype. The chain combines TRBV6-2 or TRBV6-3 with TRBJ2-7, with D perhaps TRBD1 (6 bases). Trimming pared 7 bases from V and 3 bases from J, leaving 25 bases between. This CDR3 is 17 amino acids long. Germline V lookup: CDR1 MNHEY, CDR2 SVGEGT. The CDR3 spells CASKDAVWGQLDYEQYF. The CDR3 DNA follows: TGTGCCAGCAAGGACGCTGTATGGGGACAACTTGACTACGAGCAGTACTTC.

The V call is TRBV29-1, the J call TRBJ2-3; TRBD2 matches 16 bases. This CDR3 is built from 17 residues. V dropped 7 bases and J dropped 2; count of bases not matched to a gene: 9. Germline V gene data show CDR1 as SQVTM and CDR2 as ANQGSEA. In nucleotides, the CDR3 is TGCAGCGCCTGGGGACTAGCGGGAGGGAGATCCACAGATACGCAGTATTTT. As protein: CSAWGLAGGRSTDTQYF.

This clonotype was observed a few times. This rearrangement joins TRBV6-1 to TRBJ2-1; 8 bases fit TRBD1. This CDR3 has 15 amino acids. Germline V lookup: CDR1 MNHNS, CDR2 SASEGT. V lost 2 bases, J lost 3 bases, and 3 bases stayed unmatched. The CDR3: CASSERTGHYNEQFF. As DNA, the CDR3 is TGTGCCAGCAGTGAACGGACAGGGCACTACAATGAGCAGTTCTTC.

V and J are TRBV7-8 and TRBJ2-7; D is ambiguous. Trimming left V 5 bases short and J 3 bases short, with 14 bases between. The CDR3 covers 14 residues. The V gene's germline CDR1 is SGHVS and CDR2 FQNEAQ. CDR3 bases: TGTGCCAGCAGCATCACCGGGCATCACTACGAGCAGTACTTC. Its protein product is CASSITGHHYEQYF.

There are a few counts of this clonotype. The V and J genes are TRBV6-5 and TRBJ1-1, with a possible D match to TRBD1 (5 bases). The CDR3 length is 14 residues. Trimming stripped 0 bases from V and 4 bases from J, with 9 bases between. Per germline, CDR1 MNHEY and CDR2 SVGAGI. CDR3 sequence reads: CASSYSGGSTEAFF. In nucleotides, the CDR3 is TGTGCCAGCAGTTACTCGGGGGGGAGCACTGAAGCTTTCTTT.

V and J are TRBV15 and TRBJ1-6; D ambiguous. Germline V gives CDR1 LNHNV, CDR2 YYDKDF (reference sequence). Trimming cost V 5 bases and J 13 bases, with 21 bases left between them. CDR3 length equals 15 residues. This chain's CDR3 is CATSQRSVSAAPLHF. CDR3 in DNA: TGTGCCACCAGCCAGAGAAGCGTCTCGGCGGCGCCCCTCCACTTT.

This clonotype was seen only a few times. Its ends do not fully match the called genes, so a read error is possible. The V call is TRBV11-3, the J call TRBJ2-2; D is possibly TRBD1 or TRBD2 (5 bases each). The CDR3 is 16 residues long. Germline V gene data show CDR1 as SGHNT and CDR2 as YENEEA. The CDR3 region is CASSPSFGADTGELFF. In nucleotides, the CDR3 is TGTGCCAGCAGCCCTAGCTTTGGGGCCGACACCGGGGAACTGTTTTTT.

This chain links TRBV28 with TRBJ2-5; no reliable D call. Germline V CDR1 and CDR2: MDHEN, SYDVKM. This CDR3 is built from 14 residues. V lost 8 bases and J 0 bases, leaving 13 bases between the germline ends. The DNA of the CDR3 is TGTGCCAGCGCCTTACGGCCTAACCAAGAGACCCAGTACTTC. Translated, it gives CASALRPNQETQYF. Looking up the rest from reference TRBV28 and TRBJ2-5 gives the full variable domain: DVKVTQSSRYLVKRTGEKVFLECVQDMDHENMFWYRQDPGLGLRLIYFSYDVKMKEKGDIPEGYSVSREKKERFSLILESASTNQTSMYLCASALRPNQETQYFGPGTRLLVL.